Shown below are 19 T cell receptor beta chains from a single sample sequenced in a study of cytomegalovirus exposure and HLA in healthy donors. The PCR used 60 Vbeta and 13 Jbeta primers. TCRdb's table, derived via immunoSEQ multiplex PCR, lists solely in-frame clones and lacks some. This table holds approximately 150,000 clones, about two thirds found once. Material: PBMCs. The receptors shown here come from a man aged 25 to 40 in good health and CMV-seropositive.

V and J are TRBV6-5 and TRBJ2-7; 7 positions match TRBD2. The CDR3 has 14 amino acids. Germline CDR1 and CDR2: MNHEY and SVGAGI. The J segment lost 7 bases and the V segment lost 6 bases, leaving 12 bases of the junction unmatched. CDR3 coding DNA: TGTGCCAGCAGGAGGACTAGATGGATGGGGGAGCAGTACTTC. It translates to CASRRTRWMGEQYF.

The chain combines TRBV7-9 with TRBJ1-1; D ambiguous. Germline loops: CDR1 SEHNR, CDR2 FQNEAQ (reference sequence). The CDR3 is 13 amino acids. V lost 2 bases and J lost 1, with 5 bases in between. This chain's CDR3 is CASSLTANTEAFF. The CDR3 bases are TGTGCCAGCAGCTTAACAGCGAACACTGAAGCTTTCTTT.

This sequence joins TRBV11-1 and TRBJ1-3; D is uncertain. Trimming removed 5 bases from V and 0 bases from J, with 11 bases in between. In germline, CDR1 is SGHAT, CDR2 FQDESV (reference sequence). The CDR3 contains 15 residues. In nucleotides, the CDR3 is TGTGCCAGCAGCAGAGACACTCACTCTGGAAACACCATATATTTT. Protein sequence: CASSRDTHSGNTIYF.

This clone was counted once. This chain's CDR3 is CASSLTGSTDTQYF. The CDR3 nucleotides are TGTGCCAGCAGCTTAACAGGGAGCACAGATACGCAGTATTTT. This chain connects TRBV11-2 to TRBJ2-3; D is possibly TRBD1 (6 bases). CDR1 and CDR2 from the germline V gene are SGHAT and FQNNGV. The V end lost 2 bases, the J end lost 0 bases, and 6 bases lay between the germline ends. This CDR3 spans 14 amino acids. Variable domain in full (rest from reference TRBV11-2 and TRBJ2-3): EAGVAQSPRYKIIEKRQSVAFWCNPISGHATLYWYQQILGQGPKLLIQFQNNGVVDDSQLPKDRFSAERLKGVDSTLKIQPAKLEDSAVYLCASSLTGSTDTQYFGPGTRLTVL.

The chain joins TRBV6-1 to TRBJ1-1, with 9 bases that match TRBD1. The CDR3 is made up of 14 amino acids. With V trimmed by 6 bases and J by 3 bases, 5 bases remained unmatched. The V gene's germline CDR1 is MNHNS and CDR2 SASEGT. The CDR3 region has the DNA TGTGCCAGCAGCGGGGGGACAGGGCACACTGAAGCTTTCTTT. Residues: CASSGGTGHTEAFF.

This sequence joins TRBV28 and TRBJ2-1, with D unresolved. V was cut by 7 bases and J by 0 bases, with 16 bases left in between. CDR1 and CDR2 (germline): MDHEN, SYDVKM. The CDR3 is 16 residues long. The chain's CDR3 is CASTPVRISSYNEQFF. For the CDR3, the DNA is TGTGCCAGCACCCCCGTGAGGATTAGCTCCTACAATGAGCAGTTCTTC.

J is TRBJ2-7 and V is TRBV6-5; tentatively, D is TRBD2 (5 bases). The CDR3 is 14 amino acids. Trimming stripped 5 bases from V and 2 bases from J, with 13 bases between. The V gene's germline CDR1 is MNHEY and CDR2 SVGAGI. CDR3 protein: CASSPRTGTYEQYF. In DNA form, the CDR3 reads TGTGCCAGCAGTCCCCGGACGGGAACCTACGAGCAGTACTTC.

CDR3 residues: CASSLSWAAQETQYF. The CDR3 nucleotides are TGTGCCAGCAGCTTATCCTGGGCAGCCCAAGAGACCCAGTACTTC. This chain joins TRBV11-2 and TRBJ2-5, with D hard to call. This CDR3 has 15 residues. V lost 2 bases and J 1 base, leaving 11 bases between the germline ends. From germline, CDR1 is SGHAT and CDR2 FQNNGV.

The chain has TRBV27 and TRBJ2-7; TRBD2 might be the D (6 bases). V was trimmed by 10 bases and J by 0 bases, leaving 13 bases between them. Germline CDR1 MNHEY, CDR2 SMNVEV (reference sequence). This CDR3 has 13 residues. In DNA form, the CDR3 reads TGTGCCACTCGGGACTTAACCTCCTACGAGCAGTACTTC. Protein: CATRDLTSYEQYF.

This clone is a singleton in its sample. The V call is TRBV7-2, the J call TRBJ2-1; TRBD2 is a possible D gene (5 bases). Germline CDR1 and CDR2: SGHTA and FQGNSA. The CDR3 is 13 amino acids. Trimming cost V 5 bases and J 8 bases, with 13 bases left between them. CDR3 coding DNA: TGTGCCAGCAGCCTAAGAGGGCGCGATGAGCAGTTCTTC. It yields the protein CASSLRGRDEQFF.

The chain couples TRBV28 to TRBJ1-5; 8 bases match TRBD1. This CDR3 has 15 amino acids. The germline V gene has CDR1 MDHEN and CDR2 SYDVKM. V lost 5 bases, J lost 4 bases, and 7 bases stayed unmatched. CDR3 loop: CASSLPRDRNQPQHF. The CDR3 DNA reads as TGTGCCAGCAGTCTCCCCCGGGACAGGAATCAGCCCCAGCATTTT.

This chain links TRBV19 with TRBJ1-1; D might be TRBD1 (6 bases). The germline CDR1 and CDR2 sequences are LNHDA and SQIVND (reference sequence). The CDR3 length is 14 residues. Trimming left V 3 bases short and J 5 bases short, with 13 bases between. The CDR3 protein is CASSIPSGQTEAFF. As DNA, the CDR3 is TGTGCCAGTAGTATCCCCTCCGGACAGACTGAAGCTTTCTTT.

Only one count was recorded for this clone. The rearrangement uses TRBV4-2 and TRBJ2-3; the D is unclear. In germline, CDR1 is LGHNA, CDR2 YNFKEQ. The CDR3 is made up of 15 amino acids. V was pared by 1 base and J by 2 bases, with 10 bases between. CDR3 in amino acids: CASSQGLGYTDTQYF. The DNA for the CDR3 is TGTGCCAGCAGCCAAGGGCTAGGATACACAGATACGCAGTATTTT.

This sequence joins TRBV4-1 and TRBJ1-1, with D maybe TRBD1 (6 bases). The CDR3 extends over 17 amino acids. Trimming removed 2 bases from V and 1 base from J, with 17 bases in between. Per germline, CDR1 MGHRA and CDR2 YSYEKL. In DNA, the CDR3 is TGCGCCAGCAGCCAACCTCTAGGACAGCCAAAGAACACTGAAGCTTTCTTT. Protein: CASSQPLGQPKNTEAFF.

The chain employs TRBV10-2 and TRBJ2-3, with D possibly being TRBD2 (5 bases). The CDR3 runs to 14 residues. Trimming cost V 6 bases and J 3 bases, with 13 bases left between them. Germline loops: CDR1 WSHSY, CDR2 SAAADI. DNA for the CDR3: TGCGCCAGCAGCGGGGTCTCGCGGACAGATACGCAGTATTTT. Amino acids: CASSGVSRTDTQYF.

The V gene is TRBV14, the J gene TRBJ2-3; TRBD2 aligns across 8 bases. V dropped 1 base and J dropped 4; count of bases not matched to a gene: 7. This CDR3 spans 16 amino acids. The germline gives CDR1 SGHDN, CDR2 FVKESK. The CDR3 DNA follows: TGTGCCAGCAGCCAAGCCCAACTAGCGGTTGCAGATACGCAGTATTTT. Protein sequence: CASSQAQLAVADTQYF.

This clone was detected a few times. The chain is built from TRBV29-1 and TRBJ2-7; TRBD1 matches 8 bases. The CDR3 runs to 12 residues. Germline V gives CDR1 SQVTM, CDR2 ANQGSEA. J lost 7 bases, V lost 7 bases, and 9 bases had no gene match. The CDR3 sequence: CSARAGGREQYF. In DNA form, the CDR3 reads TGCAGCGCACGAGCAGGGGGCAGGGAGCAGTACTTC.

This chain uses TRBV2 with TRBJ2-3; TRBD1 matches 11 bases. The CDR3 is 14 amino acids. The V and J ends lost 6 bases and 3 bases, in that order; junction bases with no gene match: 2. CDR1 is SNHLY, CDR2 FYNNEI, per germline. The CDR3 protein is CASSGQGATDTQYF. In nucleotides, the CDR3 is TGTGCCAGCAGCGGACAGGGGGCAACAGATACGCAGTATTTT. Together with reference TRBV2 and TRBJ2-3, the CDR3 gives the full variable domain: EPEVTQTPSHQVTQMGQEVILRCVPISNHLYFYWYRQILGQKVEFLVSFYNNEISEKSEIFDDQFSVERPDGSNFTLKIRSTKLEDSAMYFCASSGQGATDTQYFGPGTRLTVL.

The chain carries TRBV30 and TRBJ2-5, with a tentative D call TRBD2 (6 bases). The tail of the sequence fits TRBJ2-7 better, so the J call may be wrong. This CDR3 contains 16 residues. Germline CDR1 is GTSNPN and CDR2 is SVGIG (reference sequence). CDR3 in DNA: TGTGCCTGGAGTGTACCGGGTATGCCCCCGCGGGGCGAGCAGTACTTC. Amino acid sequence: CAWSVPGMPPRGEQYF.